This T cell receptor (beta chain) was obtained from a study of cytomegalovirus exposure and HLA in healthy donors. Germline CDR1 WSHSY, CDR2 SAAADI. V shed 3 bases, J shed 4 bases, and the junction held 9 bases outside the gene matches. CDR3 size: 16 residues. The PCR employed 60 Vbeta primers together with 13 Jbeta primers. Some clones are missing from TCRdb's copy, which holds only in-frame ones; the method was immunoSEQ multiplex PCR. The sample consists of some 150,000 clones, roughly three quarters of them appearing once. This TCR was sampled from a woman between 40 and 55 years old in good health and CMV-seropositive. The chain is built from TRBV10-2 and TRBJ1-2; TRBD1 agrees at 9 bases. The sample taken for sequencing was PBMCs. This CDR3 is CASSDMMGQGSYGYTF. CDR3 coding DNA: TGCGCCAGCAGTGATATGATGGGACAGGGCAGCTATGGCTACACCTTC.